Listed here are 17 T cell receptor beta chains from one sample, sequenced in a study of CD4 T cells in relation to SARS-CoV-2 and coronaviruses. Unexposed donor CD4+ T cells date from about 2011-2018, before the COVID-19 pandemic. The cells were cultured for about ten days before CD4+ T cells were isolated. Antigens for these TCRs are unknown. Sequencing used immunoSEQ multiplex PCR; TCRdb keeps in-frame clones, though not all of them. The sample has around 26,000 clones, about 82% seen once; the top ten hold just over 20%. The sequenced sample was CD4+ T cells from PBMCs, cultured in vitro. Receptors originate from a human donor in good health.

The rearrangement uses TRBV18 and TRBJ2-3, with 12 bases matching TRBD2. The junction had 6 bases not matched to a gene; V was cut back by 0 bases and J by 5 bases. The CDR3 loop spans 17 amino acids. The germline gives CDR1 KGHSH, CDR2 LQKENI. This CDR3 reads CASSPPASGGAGDTQYF. The CDR3, as DNA: TGTGCCAGCTCACCACCAGCTAGCGGGGGGGCCGGAGATACGCAGTATTTT.

This chain links TRBV4-1 with TRBJ1-3; TRBD1 is a possible D gene (5 bases). Germline values: CDR1 MGHRA, CDR2 YSYEKL. The ends were cut back, 0 bases at V and 5 bases at J, with 8 bases in the middle. This CDR3 has 14 amino acids. The DNA for the CDR3 is TGCGCCAGCAGCCAAGAGGGGCGGAGAAACACCATATATTTT. Translating it yields CASSQEGRRNTIYF.

The V and J genes are TRBV2 and TRBJ2-7; 9 positions agree with TRBD1. Per the germline V gene, CDR1 is SNHLY and CDR2 is FYNNEI. After removal of 6 bases from V and 6 bases from J, the junction contained 15 bases not matched to a gene. The CDR3 extends over 16 amino acids. The DNA of the CDR3 is TGTGCCAGCAGACCCTGGGGCCGGGACAGGGATGGCGAGCAGTACTTC. Translation gives CASRPWGRDRDGEQYF.

J is TRBJ1-1 and V is TRBV7-9; unclear D gene. Looked up from germline, CDR1 is SEHNR and CDR2 is FQNEAQ (reference sequence). V lost 10 bases and J lost 2, with 20 bases in between. This CDR3 has 15 amino acids. The CDR3 DNA is TGTGCCACCACCCCCCTACAGACCCCAAACACTGAAGCTTTCTTT. Translation gives CATTPLQTPNTEAFF.

This sequence joins TRBV6-5 and TRBJ1-6; 10 positions match TRBD1. CDR3 length: 13 amino acids. V lost 7 bases, J lost 8 bases, and 2 bases stayed unmatched. The germline gives CDR1 MNHEY, CDR2 SVGAGI. Here the CDR3 DNA reads TGTGCCAGCATCGACAGGGGGCATTCACCCCTCCACTTT. It codes for CASIDRGHSPLHF.

Judged by abundance, this clone is large. The V call is TRBV27, the J call TRBJ2-6; no clear D gene. This CDR3 has 18 residues. Looked up from germline, CDR1 is MNHEY and CDR2 is SMNVEV (reference sequence). The germline V and J ends were trimmed by 0 bases and 0 bases, with 12 bases remaining between them. CDR3 loop: CASSLSLVLGSGANVLTF. CDR3 nucleotide sequence: TGTGCCAGCAGTTTATCCTTGGTACTCGGCTCTGGGGCCAACGTCCTGACTTTC.

This chain links TRBV19 with TRBJ1-2, with 9 bases identical to TRBD1. The V gene's germline CDR1 is LNHDA and CDR2 SQIVND (reference sequence). The CDR3 has 13 residues. Trimming cost V 6 bases and J 5 bases; bases outside gene matches: 4. The CDR3 bases are TGTGCCAGTAGCCTGGGACAGGGATATGGCTACACCTTC. Its translation is CASSLGQGYGYTF.

The chain carries TRBV20-1 and TRBJ1-4; D might be TRBD1 (5 bases). The CDR3 contains 14 residues. Germline V gives CDR1 DFQATT, CDR2 SNEGSKA (reference sequence). The ends were cut back, 3 bases at V and 7 bases at J, with 15 bases in the middle. This chain's CDR3 is CSASQTAGFEKLFF. For the CDR3, the DNA is TGCAGTGCTAGTCAGACAGCGGGATTTGAAAAACTGTTTTTT.

The chain uses TRBV6-4 and TRBJ1-5; 7 bases match TRBD1. V shed 7 bases and J 3 bases; nucleotides not matched to a gene: 15. The CDR3 contains 17 residues. Germline V CDR1 and CDR2: MRHNA, SNTAGT. The CDR3 here is CASNKSGTEVYNQPQHF. The CDR3 bases are TGTGCCAGCAACAAGTCTGGGACAGAAGTTTACAATCAGCCCCAGCATTTT.

The chain combines TRBV18 with TRBJ2-7, with D perhaps TRBD1 (5 bases). V was clipped by 4 bases and J by 5 bases, with 18 bases between them. Germline V CDR1 and CDR2: KGHSH, LQKENI. The CDR3 is 15 amino acids. The CDR3 is CASSQTGSFQNEQYF. The DNA of the CDR3 is TGTGCCAGCTCACAAACAGGATCCTTTCAGAACGAGCAGTACTTC.

This clone was seen more than once but under ten times. The genes are TRBV19 and TRBJ1-3; a weak D match, TRBD1 (6 bases). Germline V gene sequence: CDR1 LNHDA, CDR2 SQIVND (reference sequence). This CDR3 is built from 14 residues. Trimming shortened V by 4 bases and J by 4 bases, and 11 bases separated the two germline ends. This CDR3 is CASSTTGWGNTIYF. The CDR3 coding sequence is TGTGCCAGTAGTACCACAGGGTGGGGAAACACCATATATTTT.

The rearrangement joins TRBV29-1 to TRBJ2-3; possibly TRBD1 for D (5 bases). This CDR3 region has 12 residues. V lost 3 bases and J 4 bases, leaving 8 bases between the germline ends. Germline V CDR1 and CDR2: SQVTM, ANQGSEA. The CDR3 loop is CSVDGAADTQYF. DNA for the CDR3: TGCAGCGTTGATGGGGCCGCAGATACGCAGTATTTT.

V usage is TRBV19 and J usage is TRBJ2-7; D is unclear. Trimming shortened V by 3 bases and J by 3 bases, and 9 bases separated the two germline ends. The CDR3 length is 13 residues. Per the germline V gene, CDR1 is LNHDA and CDR2 is SQIVND (reference sequence). The CDR3 sequence is CASSIVRDYEQYF. The CDR3 nucleotides are TGTGCCAGTAGTATCGTCAGAGACTACGAGCAGTACTTC.

The chain links TRBV5-4 to TRBJ2-3; D is undetermined. The length of the CDR3 is 15 residues. The V end lost 4 bases, the J end lost 2 bases, and 14 bases lay between the germline ends. Germline V gene data show CDR1 as SGHNT and CDR2 as YYREEE (reference sequence). CDR3: CASSLRGRPTDTQYF. CDR3 in DNA: TGTGCCAGCAGCCTCCGCGGCAGACCCACAGATACGCAGTATTTT.

The rearrangement uses TRBV6-5 and TRBJ1-1; 8 positions match TRBD1. Germline CDR1 is MNHEY and CDR2 is SVGAGI. Trimming removed 1 base from V and 5 bases from J; junction bases left unmatched: 6. The CDR3 has 15 residues. The CDR3 DNA follows: TGTGCCAGCAGTTACTTCCCAGGGGGCGAAACTGAAGCTTTCTTT. It specifies CASSYFPGGETEAFF.

The chain employs TRBV6-5 and TRBJ1-2, with 10 bases lining up with TRBD1. Germline CDR1 and CDR2: MNHEY and SVGAGI. There are 13 residues in the CDR3. The ends lost 5 bases at V and 7 bases at J; junction bases unmatched: 4. Here the CDR3 reads CASSPGQGLGYTF. The DNA of the CDR3 is TGTGCCAGCAGTCCGGGACAGGGGCTTGGCTACACCTTC.

CDR3 nucleotides: TGTGCCAGCAGCCCCATGTGGGGGGAGTACTTC. Amino acid sequence: CASSPMWGEYF. This chain joins TRBV11-2 and TRBJ2-5; TRBD2 is a possible D gene (6 bases). There are 11 residues in the CDR3. The germline V and J ends were trimmed by 5 bases and 12 bases, with 13 bases remaining between them. Per the germline V gene, CDR1 is SGHAT and CDR2 is FQNNGV.